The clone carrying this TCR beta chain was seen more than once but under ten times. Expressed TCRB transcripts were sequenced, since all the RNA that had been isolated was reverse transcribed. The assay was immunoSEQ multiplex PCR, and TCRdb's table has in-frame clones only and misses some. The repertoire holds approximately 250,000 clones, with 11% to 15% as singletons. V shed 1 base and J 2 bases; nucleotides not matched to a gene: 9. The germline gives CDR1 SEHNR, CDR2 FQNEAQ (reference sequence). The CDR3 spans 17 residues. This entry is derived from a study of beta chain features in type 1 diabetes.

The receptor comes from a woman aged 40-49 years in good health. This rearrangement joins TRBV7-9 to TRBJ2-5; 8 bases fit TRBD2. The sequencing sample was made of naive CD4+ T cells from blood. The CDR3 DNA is TGTGCCAGCAGCTTAGGCCTGTCCGGGACTAGGCAAGAGACCCAGTACTTC. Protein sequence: CASSLGLSGTRQETQYF.